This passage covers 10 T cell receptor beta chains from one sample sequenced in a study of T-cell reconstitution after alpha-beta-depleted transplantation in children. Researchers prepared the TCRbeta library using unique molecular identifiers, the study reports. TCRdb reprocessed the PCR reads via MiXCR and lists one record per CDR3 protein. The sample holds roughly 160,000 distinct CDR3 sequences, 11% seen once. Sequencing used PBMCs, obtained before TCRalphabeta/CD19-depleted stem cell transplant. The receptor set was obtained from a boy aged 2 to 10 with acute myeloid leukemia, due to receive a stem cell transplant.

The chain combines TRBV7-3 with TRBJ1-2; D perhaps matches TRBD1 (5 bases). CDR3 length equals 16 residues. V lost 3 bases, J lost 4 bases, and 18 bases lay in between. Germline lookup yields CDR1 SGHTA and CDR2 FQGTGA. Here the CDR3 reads CASSLGAWGSGYGYTF. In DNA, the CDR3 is TGTGCCAGCAGCTTGGGTGCATGGGGGTCCGGCTATGGCTACACCTTC.

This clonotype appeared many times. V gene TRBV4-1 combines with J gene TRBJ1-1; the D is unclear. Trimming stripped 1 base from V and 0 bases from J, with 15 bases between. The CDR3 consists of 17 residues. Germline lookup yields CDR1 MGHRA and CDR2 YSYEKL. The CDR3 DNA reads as TGCGCCAGCAGCCAAGCCCGAACCCGGGAGGTGAACACTGAAGCTTTCTTT. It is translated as CASSQARTREVNTEAFF.

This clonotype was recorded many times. CDR3 bases: TGTGCCAGCAGCACGACATGGGACTTGAAAAACCACACAGATACGCAGTATTTT. Translation: CASSTTWDLKNHTDTQYF. The rearrangement uses TRBV11-2 and TRBJ2-3; a weak D match, TRBD2 (6 bases). V lost 5 bases and J 2 bases, leaving 23 bases between the germline ends. Germline CDR1 and CDR2: SGHAT and FQNNGV. This CDR3 comprises 18 residues.

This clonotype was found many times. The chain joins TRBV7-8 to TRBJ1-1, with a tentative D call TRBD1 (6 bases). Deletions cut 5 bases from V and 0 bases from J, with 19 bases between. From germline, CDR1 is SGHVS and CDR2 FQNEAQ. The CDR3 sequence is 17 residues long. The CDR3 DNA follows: TGTGCCAGCAGCACCAGCGGGACACCGAACATGAACACTGAAGCTTTCTTT. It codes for CASSTSGTPNMNTEAFF.

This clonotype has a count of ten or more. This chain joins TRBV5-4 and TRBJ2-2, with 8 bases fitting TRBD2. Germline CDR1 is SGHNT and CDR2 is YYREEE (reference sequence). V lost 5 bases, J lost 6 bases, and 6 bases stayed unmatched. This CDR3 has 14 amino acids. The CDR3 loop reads CASRAGTRSGELFF. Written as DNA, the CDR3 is TGTGCCAGCAGGGCCGGGACTAGGTCCGGGGAGCTGTTTTTT. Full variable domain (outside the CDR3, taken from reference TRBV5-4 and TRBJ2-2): ETGVTQSPTHLIKTRGQQVTLRCSSQSGHNTVSWYQQALGQGPQFIFQYYREEENGRGNFPPRFSGLQFPNYSSELNVNALELDDSALYLCASRAGTRSGELFFGEGSRLTVL.

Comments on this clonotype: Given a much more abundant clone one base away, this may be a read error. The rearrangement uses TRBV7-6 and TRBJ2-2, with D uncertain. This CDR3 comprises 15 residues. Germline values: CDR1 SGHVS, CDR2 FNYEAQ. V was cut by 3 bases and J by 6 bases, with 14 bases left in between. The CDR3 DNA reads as TGTGCCAGCAGCTTGAGCATCCTAGGCCCCGGGGAGCTGTTTTTT. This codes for CASSLSILGPGELFF. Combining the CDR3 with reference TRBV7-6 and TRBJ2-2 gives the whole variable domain GAGVSQSPRYKVTKRGQDVALRCDPISGHVSLYWYRQALGQGPEFLTYFNYEAQQDKSGLPNDRFSAERPEGSISTLTIQRTEQRDSAMYRCASSLSILGPGELFFGEGSRLTVL.

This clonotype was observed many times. DNA for the CDR3: TGTGCCAGCAGCCCCCTACGGGCCGCGGGAGGAAGGAATGAGCAGTTCTTC. Amino acids: CASSPLRAAGGRNEQFF. The chain employs TRBV7-2 and TRBJ2-1; 8 nucleotides align to TRBD2. Trimming removed 5 bases from V and 7 bases from J; junction bases left unmatched: 16. This CDR3 comprises 17 residues. Per germline, CDR1 SGHTA and CDR2 FQGNSA.

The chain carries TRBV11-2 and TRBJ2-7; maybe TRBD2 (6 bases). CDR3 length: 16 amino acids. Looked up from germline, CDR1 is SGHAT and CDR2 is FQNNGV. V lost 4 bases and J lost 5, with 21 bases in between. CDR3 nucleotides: TGTGCCAGCAGCTCCCAGGGAACGGGACTCAGGGACGAGCAGTACTTC. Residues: CASSSQGTGLRDEQYF.

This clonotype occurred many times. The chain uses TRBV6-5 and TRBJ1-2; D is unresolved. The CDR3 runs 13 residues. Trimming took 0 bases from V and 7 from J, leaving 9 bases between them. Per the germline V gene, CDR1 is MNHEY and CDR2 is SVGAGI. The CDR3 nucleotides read TGTGCCAGCAGTTACTCGGAAGGGAGTGGCTACACCTTC. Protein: CASSYSEGSGYTF.

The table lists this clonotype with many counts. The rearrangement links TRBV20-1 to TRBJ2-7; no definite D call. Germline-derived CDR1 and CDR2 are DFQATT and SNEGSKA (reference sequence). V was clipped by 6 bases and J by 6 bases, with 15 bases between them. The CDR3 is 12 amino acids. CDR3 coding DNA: TGCAGTGCCTCCTTTAGGAACACCGAGCAGTACTTC. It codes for CSASFRNTEQYF.